This TCR beta chain was sequenced for a study of blood T cell repertoires in COVID-19. The V end was cut by 6 bases, the J end by 0 bases, with 12 bases between. This CDR3 comprises 15 residues. The germline CDR1 and CDR2 sequences are LNHDA and SQIVND (reference sequence). Using immunoSEQ multiplex PCR, the repertoire was profiled, and TCRdb retains in-frame clones only, with some absent. The data hold 200,000 to 300,000 clones, with 85% to 90% observed a single time. The sample comprised PBMCs or T cells enriched from blood (not recorded which). This clonotype originated in a woman aged 25 to 39 with acute COVID-19. The V and J genes are TRBV19 and TRBJ1-3; TRBD1 is a possible D gene (5 bases). CDR3 DNA: TGTGCCAGTAGCCCCGACAGTAGCTCTGGAAACACCATATATTTT. It encodes CASSPDSSSGNTIYF. The full variable domain, its missing parts supplied by reference TRBV19 and TRBJ1-3, is DGGITQSPKYLFRKEGQNVTLSCEQNLNHDAMYWYRQDPGQGLRLIYYSQIVNDFQKGDIAEGYSVSREKKESFPLTVTSAQKNPTAFYLCASSPDSSSGNTIYFGEGSWLTVV.